Presented here are 15 T cell receptor beta chains from one specimen sequenced in a study of graft-versus-host responses after intestinal transplantation. Their antigens remain unidentified. The repertoire was sequenced with immunoSEQ multiplex PCR; TCRdb's copy has only in-frame clones and lacks some. The sample lists over 80,000 clones, around 92% occurring once. The specimen was unstimulated CD4+ T cells sorted from spleen or lymph node cells, collected before transplant. These receptors were collected from a human donor who was the organ donor for an intestinal transplant.

The V gene is TRBV28, the J gene TRBJ2-2, with D perhaps matching TRBD1 (6 bases). The V gene lost 7 bases and the J gene lost 7 bases, with 13 bases spanning the gap. CDR1 MDHEN and CDR2 SYDVKM come from the germline V gene. The CDR3 extends over 13 amino acids. CDR3: CASTPQGYGELFF. In nucleotides, the CDR3 is TGTGCCAGCACCCCCCAGGGGTACGGGGAGCTGTTTTTT.

J is TRBJ1-5 and V is TRBV11-2; no clear D. Trimming left V 1 base short and J 7 bases short, with 11 bases between. CDR3 length: 14 residues. CDR1 is SGHAT, CDR2 FQNNGV, per germline. DNA of the CDR3: TGTGCCAGCAGCTTAGGGAGGAAAGACCAGCCCCAGCATTTT. Amino acids: CASSLGRKDQPQHF.

The chain combines TRBV28 with TRBJ1-6; D is uncertain. This CDR3 is 13 amino acids long. Germline values: CDR1 MDHEN, CDR2 SYDVKM. V lost 7 bases to trimming and J lost 10 bases, with 14 bases between them. The chain's CDR3 is CASTPPERSPLHF. CDR3 DNA sequence: TGTGCCAGCACCCCCCCGGAGAGGTCACCCCTCCACTTT. Filled out from reference TRBV28 and TRBJ1-6, the complete variable domain reads DVKVTQSSRYLVKRTGEKVFLECVQDMDHENMFWYRQDPGLGLRLIYFSYDVKMKEKGDIPEGYSVSREKKERFSLILESASTNQTSMYLCASTPPERSPLHFGNGTRLTVT.

This chain links TRBV19 with TRBJ2-1; 9 positions agree with TRBD2. The trim removed 5 bases at V and 1 base at J, leaving 6 bases unmatched. The germline V gene has CDR1 LNHDA and CDR2 SQIVND (reference sequence). CDR3 length: 16 residues. The DNA of the CDR3 is TGTGCCAGTAGTCCCGTAAGCGGGAGGTCCTACAATGAGCAGTTCTTC. Its translation is CASSPVSGRSYNEQFF.

This rearrangement joins TRBV9 to TRBJ1-2, with 11 bases fitting TRBD1. The CDR3 covers 15 residues. From germline, CDR1 is SGDLS and CDR2 YYNGEE. V was clipped by 3 bases and J by 2 bases; unmatched bases: 3. CDR3 sequence reads: CASSAGTGGNYGYTF. The CDR3 DNA is TGTGCCAGCAGCGCCGGGACAGGGGGGAACTATGGCTACACCTTC.

The rearrangement joins TRBV7-2 to TRBJ1-1, with 7 bases that match TRBD1. Germline CDR1 SGHTA, CDR2 FQGNSA. Trimming removed 0 bases from V and 4 bases from J; junction bases left unmatched: 8. The CDR3 runs 16 residues. The CDR3 DNA reads as TGTGCCAGCAGCTTAGCAGGGGGCGTATCGGTCACTGAAGCTTTCTTT. It translates to CASSLAGGVSVTEAFF.

This clone was picked up one time. The chain links TRBV29-1 to TRBJ1-1, with D unresolved. V gave up 6 bases and J gave up 5 bases, with 7 bases separating them. This CDR3 region has 10 residues. Germline CDR1 and CDR2: SQVTM and ANQGSEA. The CDR3 DNA reads as TGCAGCGTGGGGAGAACTGAAGCTTTCTTT. Its translation: CSVGRTEAFF.

The V gene is TRBV4-2, the J gene TRBJ2-5; 9 bases are a match to TRBD2. CDR3 length: 13 residues. Germline CDR1 is LGHNA and CDR2 is YNFKEQ. Trimming cost V 4 bases and J 5 bases; bases outside gene matches: 2. The CDR3 region is CASSPGTSETQYF. CDR3 sequence (DNA): TGTGCCAGCAGCCCCGGGACTAGCGAGACCCAGTACTTC.

Comment on this clone: Compared with germline, one end of the junction differs, possibly owing to a read error. The chain recombines TRBV2 with TRBJ2-3; D is perhaps TRBD2 (6 bases). Germline V gives CDR1 SNHLY, CDR2 FYNNEI. This CDR3 contains 13 residues. The CDR3 DNA sequence: TGTGCCAGCAGCGGGGGTACGACCGTACCGAGGCATTTT. Translating gives CASSGGTTVPRHF.

The chain has TRBV7-2 and TRBJ2-7; a weak D match, TRBD1 (6 bases). Per germline, CDR1 SGHTA and CDR2 FQGNSA. This CDR3 contains 14 residues. Trimming shortened V by 0 bases and J by 2 bases, and 8 bases separated the two germline ends. Here the CDR3 reads CASSLAQGPYEQYF. The CDR3 nucleotides are TGTGCCAGCAGCTTAGCACAGGGCCCCTACGAGCAGTACTTC.

This clone was counted a single time. The chain combines TRBV5-1 with TRBJ2-1; 8 bases line up with TRBD1. J lost 6 bases, V lost 3 bases, and 5 bases had no gene match. The CDR3 contains 14 residues. Germline loops: CDR1 SGHRS, CDR2 YFSETQ. The CDR3 DNA reads as TGCGCCAGCAGCTCGGGACAGGCGCGCAATGAGCAGTTCTTC. It translates to CASSSGQARNEQFF.

J is TRBJ2-7 and V is TRBV19, with a weak D call TRBD1 (5 bases). Germline CDR1 reads LNHDA; CDR2 reads SQIVND (reference sequence). This CDR3 has 12 residues. V was trimmed by 5 bases and J by 3 bases, leaving 8 bases between them. The CDR3 region has the DNA TGTGCCAGTAGTCGTCAGGGCTACGAGCAGTACTTC. This codes for CASSRQGYEQYF.

The CDR3 sequence: CASKKDRPQHF. CDR3 bases: TGTGCCAGCAAAAAGGACAGGCCCCAGCATTTT. This rearrangement joins TRBV28 to TRBJ1-5; TRBD1 might be the D (6 bases). The CDR3 is 11 amino acids. The V end was cut by 7 bases, the J end by 9 bases, with 10 bases between. Germline values: CDR1 MDHEN, CDR2 SYDVKM.

On this clone: The same CDR3 can be traced to other DNA sequences in this sample. The chain links TRBV7-2 to TRBJ2-5; a possible D gene is TRBD2 (7 bases). The CDR3 extends over 14 amino acids. The V gene's germline CDR1 is SGHTA and CDR2 FQGNSA. The ends were cut back, 5 bases at V and 5 bases at J, with 15 bases in the middle. The CDR3 here is CASSLGGGRETQYF. Written as DNA, the CDR3 is TGTGCCAGCAGCCTAGGGGGGGGCCGGGAGACCCAGTACTTC. Supplemented by reference TRBV7-2 and TRBJ2-5, the full variable domain reads GAGVSQSPSNKVTEKGKDVELRCDPISGHTALYWYRQSLGQGLEFLIYFQGNSAPDKSGLPSDRFSAERTGGSVSTLTIQRTQQEDSAVYLCASSLGGGRETQYFGPGTRLLVL.

The chain uses TRBV19 and TRBJ1-5, with a weak D call TRBD1 (5 bases). The CDR3 consists of 14 residues. The germline CDR1 and CDR2 sequences are LNHDA and SQIVND (reference sequence). Between the trimmed V and J ends, which lost 3 bases and 7 bases, there was a span of 13 bases. The CDR3 nucleotides read TGTGCCAGTAGTATCTTCCAGGGAGGACAGCCCCAGCATTTT. Amino acid sequence: CASSIFQGGQPQHF.